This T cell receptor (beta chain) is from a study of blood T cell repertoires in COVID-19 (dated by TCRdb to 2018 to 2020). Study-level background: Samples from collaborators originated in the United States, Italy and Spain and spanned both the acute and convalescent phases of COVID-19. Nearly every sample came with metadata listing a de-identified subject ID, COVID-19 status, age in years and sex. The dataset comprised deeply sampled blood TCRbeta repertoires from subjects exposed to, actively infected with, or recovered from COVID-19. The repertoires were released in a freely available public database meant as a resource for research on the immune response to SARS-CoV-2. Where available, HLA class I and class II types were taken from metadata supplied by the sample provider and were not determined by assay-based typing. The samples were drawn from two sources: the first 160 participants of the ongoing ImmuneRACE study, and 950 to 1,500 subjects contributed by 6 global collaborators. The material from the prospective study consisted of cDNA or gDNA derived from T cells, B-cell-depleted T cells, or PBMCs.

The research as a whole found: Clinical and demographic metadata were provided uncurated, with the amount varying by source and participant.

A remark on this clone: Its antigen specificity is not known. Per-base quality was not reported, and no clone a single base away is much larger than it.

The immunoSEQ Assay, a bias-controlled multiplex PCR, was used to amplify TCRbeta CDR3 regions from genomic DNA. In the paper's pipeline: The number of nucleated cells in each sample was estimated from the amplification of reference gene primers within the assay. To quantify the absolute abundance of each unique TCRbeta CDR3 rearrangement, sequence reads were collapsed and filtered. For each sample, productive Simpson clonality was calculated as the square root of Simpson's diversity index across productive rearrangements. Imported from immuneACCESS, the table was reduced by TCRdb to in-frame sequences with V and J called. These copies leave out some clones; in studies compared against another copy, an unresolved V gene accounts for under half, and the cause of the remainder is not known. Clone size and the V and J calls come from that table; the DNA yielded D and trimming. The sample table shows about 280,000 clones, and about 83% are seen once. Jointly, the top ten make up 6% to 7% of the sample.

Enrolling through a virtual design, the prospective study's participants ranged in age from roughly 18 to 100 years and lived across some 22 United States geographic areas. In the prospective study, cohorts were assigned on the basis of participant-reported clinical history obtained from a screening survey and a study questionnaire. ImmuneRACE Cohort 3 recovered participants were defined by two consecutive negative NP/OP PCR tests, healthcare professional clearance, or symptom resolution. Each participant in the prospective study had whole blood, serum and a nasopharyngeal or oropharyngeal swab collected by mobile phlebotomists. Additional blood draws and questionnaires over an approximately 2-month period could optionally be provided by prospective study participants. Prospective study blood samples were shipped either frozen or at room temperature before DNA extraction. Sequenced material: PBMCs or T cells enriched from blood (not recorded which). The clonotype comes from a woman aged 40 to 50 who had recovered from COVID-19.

The CDR3 region reads CASSLSDYEQYF. The nucleotides are TGCGCCAGCAGCTTGTCAGACTACGAGCAGTACTTC. The chain is assembled from TRBV5-1 and TRBJ2-7, with no confident D gene call. The cysteine opens and the phenylalanine closes a CDR3 of 12 amino acids. The sequence is cut down to CDR3 DNA, 36 bases in frame from base 1. At the junction V is shortened by 1 base and J by 3 bases, with 5 bases in between. According to the germline V gene, CDR1 reads SGHRS and CDR2 reads YFSETQ.